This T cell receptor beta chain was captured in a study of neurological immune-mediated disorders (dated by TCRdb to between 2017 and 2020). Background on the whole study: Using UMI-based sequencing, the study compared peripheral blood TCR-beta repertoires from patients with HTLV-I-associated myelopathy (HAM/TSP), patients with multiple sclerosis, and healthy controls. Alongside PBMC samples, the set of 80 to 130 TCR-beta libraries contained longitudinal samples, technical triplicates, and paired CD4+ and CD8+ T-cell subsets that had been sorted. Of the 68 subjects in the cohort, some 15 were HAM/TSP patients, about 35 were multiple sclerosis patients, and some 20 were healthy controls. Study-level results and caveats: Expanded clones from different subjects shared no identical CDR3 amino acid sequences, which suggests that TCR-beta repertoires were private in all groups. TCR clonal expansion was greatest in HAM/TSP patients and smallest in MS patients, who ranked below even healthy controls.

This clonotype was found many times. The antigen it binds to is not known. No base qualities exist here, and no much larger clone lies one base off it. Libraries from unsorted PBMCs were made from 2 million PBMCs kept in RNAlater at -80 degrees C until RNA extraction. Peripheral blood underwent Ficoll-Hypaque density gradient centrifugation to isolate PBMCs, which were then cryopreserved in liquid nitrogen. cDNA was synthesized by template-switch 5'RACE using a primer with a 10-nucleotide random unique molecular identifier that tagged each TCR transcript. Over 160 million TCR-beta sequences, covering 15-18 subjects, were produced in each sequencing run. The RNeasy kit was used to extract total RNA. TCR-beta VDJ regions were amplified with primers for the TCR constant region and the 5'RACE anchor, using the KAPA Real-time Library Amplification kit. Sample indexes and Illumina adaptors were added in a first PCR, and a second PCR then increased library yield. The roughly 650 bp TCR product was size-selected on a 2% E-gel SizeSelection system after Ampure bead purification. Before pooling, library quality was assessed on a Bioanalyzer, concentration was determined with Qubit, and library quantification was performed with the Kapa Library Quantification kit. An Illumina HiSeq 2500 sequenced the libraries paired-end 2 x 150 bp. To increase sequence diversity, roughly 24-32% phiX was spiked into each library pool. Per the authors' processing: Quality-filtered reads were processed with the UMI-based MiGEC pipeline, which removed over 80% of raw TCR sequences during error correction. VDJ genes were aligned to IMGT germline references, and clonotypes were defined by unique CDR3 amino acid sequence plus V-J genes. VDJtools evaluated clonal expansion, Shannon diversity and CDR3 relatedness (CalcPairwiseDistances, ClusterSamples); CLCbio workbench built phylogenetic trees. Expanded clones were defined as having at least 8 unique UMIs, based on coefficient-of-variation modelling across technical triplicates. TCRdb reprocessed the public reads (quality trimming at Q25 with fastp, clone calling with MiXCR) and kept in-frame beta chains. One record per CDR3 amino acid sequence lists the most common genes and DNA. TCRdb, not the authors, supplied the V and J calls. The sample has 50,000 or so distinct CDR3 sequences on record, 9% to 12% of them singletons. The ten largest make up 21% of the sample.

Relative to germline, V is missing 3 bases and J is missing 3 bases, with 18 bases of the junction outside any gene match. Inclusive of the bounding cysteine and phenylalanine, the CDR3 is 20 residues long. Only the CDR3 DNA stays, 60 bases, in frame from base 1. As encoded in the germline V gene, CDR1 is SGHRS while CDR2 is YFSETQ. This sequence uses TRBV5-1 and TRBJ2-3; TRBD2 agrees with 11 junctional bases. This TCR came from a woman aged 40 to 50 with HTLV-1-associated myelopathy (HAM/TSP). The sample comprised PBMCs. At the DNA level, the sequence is TGCGCCAGCAGCTGGCCGAGACTAGCGGGGAACTTGTTTTCGACAGATACGCAGTATTTT. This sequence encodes CASSWPRLAGNLFSTDTQYF. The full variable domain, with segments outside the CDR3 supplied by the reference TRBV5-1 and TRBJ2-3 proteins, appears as KAGVTQTPRYLIKTRGQQVTLSCSPISGHRSVSWYQQTPGQGLQFLFEYFSETQRNKGNFPGRFSGRQFSNSRSEMNVSTLELGDSALYLCASSWPRLAGNLFSTDTQYFGPGTRLTVL.